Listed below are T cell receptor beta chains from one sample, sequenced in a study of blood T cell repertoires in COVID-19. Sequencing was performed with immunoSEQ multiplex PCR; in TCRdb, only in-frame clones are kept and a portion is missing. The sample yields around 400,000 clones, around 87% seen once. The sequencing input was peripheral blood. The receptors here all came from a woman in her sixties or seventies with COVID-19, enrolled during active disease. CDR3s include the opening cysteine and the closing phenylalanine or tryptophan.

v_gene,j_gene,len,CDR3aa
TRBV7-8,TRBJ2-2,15,CASSRLAMNTGELFF
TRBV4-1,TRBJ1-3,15,CASSPTGGTGNTIYF
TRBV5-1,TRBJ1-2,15,CASSSWTGANYGYTF
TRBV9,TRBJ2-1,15,CASSVLAGSYNEQFF
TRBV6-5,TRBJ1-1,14,CASSFHEVGTEAFF
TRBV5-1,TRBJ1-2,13,CASSLGGRHGYTF
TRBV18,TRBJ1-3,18,CASSPQTQGPGAGNTIYF
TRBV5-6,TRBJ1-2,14,CASSFLTGTGGYTF
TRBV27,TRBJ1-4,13,CATRRASNEKLFF
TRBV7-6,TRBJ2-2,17,CASSKTPGTGGSGELFF
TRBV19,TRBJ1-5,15,CASSNDRGGNQPQHF
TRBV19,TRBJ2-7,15,CASSMGGTRMYEQYF
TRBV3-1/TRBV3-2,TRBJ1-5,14,CASSRNSDSGPQHF
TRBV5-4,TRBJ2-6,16,CASSPELNSGANVLTF
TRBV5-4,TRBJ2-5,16,CASSSATSGGLETQYF
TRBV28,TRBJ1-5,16,CASSKSGVLGNQPQHF
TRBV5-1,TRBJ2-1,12,CASSLRGGEQFF
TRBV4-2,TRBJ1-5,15,CASRYGQGGNQPQHF
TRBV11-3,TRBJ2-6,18,CASSLEGQGISGANVLTF
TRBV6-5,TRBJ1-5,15,CASSPSKGAIWPQHF
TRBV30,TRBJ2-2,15,CAWGRGTGGTGELFF
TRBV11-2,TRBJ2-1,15,CASSRLAGGYNEQFF
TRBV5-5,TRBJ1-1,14,CASSLDRDDTEAFF
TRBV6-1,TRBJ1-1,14,CASSEVGQSAEAFF
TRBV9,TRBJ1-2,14,CASTLRGGGYGYTF
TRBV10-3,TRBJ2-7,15,CAISEDRGSLYEQYF
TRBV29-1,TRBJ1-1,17,CSVDPPLTGVGNTEAFF
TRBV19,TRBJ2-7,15,CASSKGTGSSYEQYF
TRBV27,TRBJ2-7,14,CASSLGRGIYEQYF
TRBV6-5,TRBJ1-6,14,CASSRGQGVSPLHF
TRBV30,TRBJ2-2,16,CAWSGPGQGGTGELFF
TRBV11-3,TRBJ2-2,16,CASSLRALGGTGELFF
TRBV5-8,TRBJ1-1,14,CASSRGGWNTEAFF
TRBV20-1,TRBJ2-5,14,CSASPGTSRETQYF
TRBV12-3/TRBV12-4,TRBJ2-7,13,CASSLGGQIEQYF
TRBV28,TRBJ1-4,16,CASSFTRTEHGEKLFF
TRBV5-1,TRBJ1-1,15,CASTLGGLGNTEAFF
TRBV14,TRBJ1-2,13,CASSPSRGGGYTF
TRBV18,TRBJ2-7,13,CASSAGSSYEQYF
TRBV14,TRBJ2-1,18,CASSQKGAGAGPYNEQFF
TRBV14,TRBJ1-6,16,CASSQFVGTANSPLHF
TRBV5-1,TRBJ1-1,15,CASSLYRERSAEAFF
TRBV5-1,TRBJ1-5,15,CASSLGGRDNQPQHF
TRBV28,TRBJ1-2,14,CASSHMAGGFGYTF
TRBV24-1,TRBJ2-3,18,CATSDLGTSGTSTDTQYF
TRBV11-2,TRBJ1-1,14,CASSSHGGNTEAFF
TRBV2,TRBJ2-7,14,CASSLTGGPYEQYF
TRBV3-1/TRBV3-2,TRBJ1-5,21,CASSLVSVVGTGKHSNQPQHF
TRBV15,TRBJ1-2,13,CATSAQGNYGYTF
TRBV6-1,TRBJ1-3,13,CASSEGPGNTIYF
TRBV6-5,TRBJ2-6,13,CASSYSGTVVLTF
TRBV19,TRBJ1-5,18,CASSSRRTGGRWNQPQHF
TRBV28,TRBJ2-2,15,CASESGGAGTGELFF
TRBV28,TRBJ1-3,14,CASSFPGVGNTIYF
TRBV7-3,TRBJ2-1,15,CASSLTSGGRHPQFF
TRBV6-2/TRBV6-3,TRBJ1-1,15,CASSSNLQTGAEAFF
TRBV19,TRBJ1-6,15,CASSIGTGVGSPLHF